This T cell receptor (beta chain) was recorded in a study of T cell responses to AZD1222 COVID-19 vaccine. Findings of the study overall: Epitopes outside B.1.351 and B.1.1.7 mutated regions reportedly drew nearly half of spike TCRs. Donors, mostly white British, included more females; clonal diversity was possibly underestimated.

Trimming took 3 bases from V and 10 from J, leaving 16 bases between them. Per germline, CDR1 PRHDT and CDR2 FYEKMQ (reference sequence). The CDR3 extends over 14 amino acids. This clone has only a few counts. The antigen is not known. Sequencing used immunoSEQ multiplex PCR; TCRdb keeps in-frame clones, though not all of them. The sample shows tens of thousands of clones, over 70% of them seen only once. This clonotype originated in an adult in good health. The V gene is TRBV13, the J gene TRBJ2-1; the D gene is possibly TRBD2 (5 bases). The sequenced sample was peripheral blood, obtained on day 0 of AZD1222 vaccination. CDR3 DNA sequence: TGTGCCAGCAGCTTTCGGGAAGGACTCGCCGAGCAGTTCTTC. Translation: CASSFREGLAEQFF.